This passage covers 6 T cell receptor beta chains from one sample sequenced in a study of post-analysis software for immune sequencing data. Findings and limits, study-wide: Elevated frequency relative to controls characterized 4 or 5 TRBV segments in patients, TRBV5-6, TRBV5-1 and TRBV20-1 among them.

Their recognized antigens are unknown. Carried by the TCR beta cDNA libraries were unique molecular identifiers. TCRdb called the PCR reads again in MiXCR, with one record for every CDR3 protein. The sample comprises hundreds of thousands of distinct CDR3 sequences, 25% to 30% of which are singletons, and more than 0.55% rests with the top ten. Material for sequencing was blood. Every receptor here comes from a girl aged 10-17 years with multiple sclerosis.

This clonotype has more than one count but fewer than ten. The chain employs TRBV29-1 and TRBJ1-4, with 8 positions matching TRBD1. The CDR3 is made up of 12 amino acids. After removal of 7 bases from V and 8 bases from J, the junction contained 6 bases not matched to a gene. CDR1 SQVTM and CDR2 ANQGSEA come from the germline V gene. CDR3 residues: CSGTGLNEKLFF. In nucleotides, the CDR3 is TGCAGCGGGACAGGGCTTAACGAAAAACTGTTTTTT.

This clonotype has only a few counts. The CDR3 protein is CASSLVGTEQFF. DNA of the CDR3: TGTGCCAGCAGCTTAGTAGGCACTGAGCAGTTCTTC. V usage is TRBV7-9 and J usage is TRBJ2-1; D is undetermined. Per the germline V gene, CDR1 is SEHNR and CDR2 is FQNEAQ (reference sequence). This CDR3 is built from 12 residues. Trimming stripped 1 base from V and 9 bases from J, with 7 bases between.

The V and J genes are TRBV28 and TRBJ1-4; no reliable D call. The CDR3 spans 18 residues. V lost 7 bases to trimming and J lost 0 bases, with 21 bases between them. Germline values: CDR1 MDHEN, CDR2 SYDVKM. The CDR3 nucleotides are TGTGCCAGCAAAATAGGCCTCCTTTCTCGGGCAACTAATGAAAAACTGTTTTTT. It specifies CASKIGLLSRATNEKLFF.

J is TRBJ1-6 and V is TRBV5-1; D is ambiguous. V was pared by 7 bases and J by 7 bases, with 27 bases between. The length of the CDR3 is 18 residues. Germline V gene data show CDR1 as SGHRS and CDR2 as YFSETQ. The CDR3 is CASATLPRAATGNSPLHF. The DNA for the CDR3 is TGCGCCAGCGCAACGTTGCCTCGGGCAGCGACTGGGAATTCACCCCTCCACTTT.

V usage is TRBV7-2 and J usage is TRBJ1-1, with D possibly TRBD1 on 6 matching bases. V was clipped by 5 bases and J by 9 bases, with 13 bases between them. This CDR3 has 12 residues. Germline V gene sequence: CDR1 SGHTA, CDR2 FQGNSA. The CDR3 protein is CASSAGAGKAFF. The CDR3 nucleotides are TGTGCCAGCAGCGCGGGGGCGGGTAAAGCTTTCTTT. Variable domain in full (rest from reference TRBV7-2 and TRBJ1-1): GAGVSQSPSNKVTEKGKDVELRCDPISGHTALYWYRQSLGQGLEFLIYFQGNSAPDKSGLPSDRFSAERTGGSVSTLTIQRTQQEDSAVYLCASSAGAGKAFFGQGTRLTVV.

A remark on this clonotype: A single base separates this from a much larger clone, so it may be a read error. The chain recombines TRBV11-1 with TRBJ2-5, with TRBD2 identical over 8 bases. Unmatched junction bases numbered 11, after V lost 3 bases and J lost 11 bases. CDR1 and CDR2 from the germline V gene are SGHAT and FQDESV (reference sequence). This CDR3 has 14 residues. In DNA form, the CDR3 reads TGTGCCAGCAGCTTGAGCGGGAGTGTCTACGGGCAGTACTTC. Residues: CASSLSGSVYGQYF.